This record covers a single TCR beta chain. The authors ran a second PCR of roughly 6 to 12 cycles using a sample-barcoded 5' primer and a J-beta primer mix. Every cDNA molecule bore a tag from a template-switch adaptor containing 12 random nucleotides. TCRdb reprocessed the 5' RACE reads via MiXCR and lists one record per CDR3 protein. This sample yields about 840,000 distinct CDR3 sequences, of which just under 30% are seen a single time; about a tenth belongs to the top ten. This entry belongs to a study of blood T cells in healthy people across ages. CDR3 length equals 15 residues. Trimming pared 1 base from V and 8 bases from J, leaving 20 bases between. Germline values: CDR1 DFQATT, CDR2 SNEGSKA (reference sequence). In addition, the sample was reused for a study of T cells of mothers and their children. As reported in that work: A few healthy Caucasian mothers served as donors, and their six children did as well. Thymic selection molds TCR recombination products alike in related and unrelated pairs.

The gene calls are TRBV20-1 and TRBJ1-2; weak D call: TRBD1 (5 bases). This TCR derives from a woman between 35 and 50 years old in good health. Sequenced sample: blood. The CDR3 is CSARGPQGTVGGYTF. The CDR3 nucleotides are TGCAGTGCTAGAGGCCCTCAAGGGACGGTGGGGGGCTACACCTTC.